This record concerns one T cell receptor (beta chain) sequence. Its specificity is unknown. These data originate in a study of T cell responses to AZD1222 COVID-19 vaccine. Second-dose schedules of about 4 or about 12 weeks were combined. Libraries were prepared by immunoSEQ multiplex PCR; TCRdb keeps only in-frame clonotypes and omits some of them. Of roughly 120,000 clones detected, approximately 94% appear once; the ten largest clones hold approximately 5%. From germline, CDR1 is SGDLS and CDR2 YYNGEE. Trimming removed 5 bases from V and 6 bases from J, with 14 bases in between. This CDR3 region has 13 residues. Study observations and caveats: Just six AZD1222 recipients tested seropositive at baseline. At 160-218 and 743-854, vaccine-associated CD4 TCRs were dominant, and they spanned spike.

The genes are TRBV9 and TRBJ1-1, with D unresolved. The receptor was derived from an adult who received the AZD1222 COVID-19 vaccine. Material: peripheral blood, obtained 28 days after the second AZD1222 dose. The CDR3 coding sequence is TGTGCCAGCAGTGTTGGGGAAAGGGCTGAAGCTTTCTTT. Its protein is CASSVGERAEAFF.